This T cell receptor beta chain was captured in a study of cytomegalovirus exposure and HLA in healthy donors. The primer mix had 60 Vbeta and 13 Jbeta primers. Sequenced by immunoSEQ multiplex PCR; TCRdb stores in-frame clones only, minus some. Of 55,000 to 85,000 clones listed, 86% are singletons. Germline V gene lookup returns CDR1 PRHDT and CDR2 FYEKMQ (reference sequence). The V end was cut by 5 bases, the J end by 12 bases, with 16 bases between. CDR3 length: 12 amino acids. The receptor comes from a woman under 40 in good health and CMV-seronegative. The V call is TRBV13, the J call TRBJ1-1, with D maybe TRBD1 (6 bases). What was sequenced was PBMCs. CDR3 sequence (DNA): TGTGCCAGCAGCGGGAGGGGGTCCGAGACTTTCTTT. This gives the protein CASSGRGSETFF. The whole variable domain, filled in from reference TRBV13 and TRBJ1-1, reads AAGVIQSPRHLIKEKRETATLKCYPIPRHDTVYWYQQGPGQDPQFLISFYEKMQSDKGSIPDRFSAQQFSDYHSELNMSSLELGDSALYFCASSGRGSETFFGQGTRLTVV.